This record covers a single T cell receptor (beta chain). What it recognizes is unknown. This specimen belongs to a study of blood T cells in healthy people across ages. Total RNA was extracted at no less than 6 micrograms per sample. Whole-study findings and limits: Roughly linear age-related decline in beta diversity appeared, significant by age about 37.

PCR was performed a second time for roughly 7 to 12 cycles using a sample-barcoded 5' primer and a J-beta primer mix. Every cDNA was tagged by a template-switch adaptor with 12 random nucleotides. Samples each returned at least 3 million CDR3-containing paired-end reads. MiXCR, applied by TCRdb to the 5' RACE reads, yields one record per CDR3 protein. This sample yields 1.4 million to 1.5 million distinct CDR3 sequences, of which approximately 38% are seen a single time; approximately 7.9% belongs to the top ten. This CDR3 is 15 amino acids long. Germline CDR1 MDHEN, CDR2 SYDVKM. Between the trimmed V and J ends, which lost 6 bases and 3 bases, there was a span of 18 bases.

The receptor comes from a woman aged 18-29 years in good health. The chain carries TRBV28 and TRBJ2-7; the D gene is possibly TRBD1 (7 bases). Sequences were obtained from blood. CDR3 coding DNA: TGTGCCAGCAGCCAGGGGGGTGGCAGGGACTACGAGCAGTACTTC. It translates to CASSQGGGRDYEQYF.